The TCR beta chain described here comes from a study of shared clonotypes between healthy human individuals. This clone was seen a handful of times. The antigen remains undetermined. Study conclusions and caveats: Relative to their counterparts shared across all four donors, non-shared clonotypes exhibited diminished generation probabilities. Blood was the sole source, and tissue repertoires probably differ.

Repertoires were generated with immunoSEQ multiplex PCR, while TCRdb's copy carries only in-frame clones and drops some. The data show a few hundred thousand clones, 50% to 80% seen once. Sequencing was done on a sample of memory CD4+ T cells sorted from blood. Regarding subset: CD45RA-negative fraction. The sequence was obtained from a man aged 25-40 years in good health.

The CDR3 DNA reads TGTGCCAGCAGTGTGGGAGACAGGTTAGAGGAAAAACTGTTTTTT. It yields the protein CASSVGDRLEEKLFF. The chain uses TRBV2 and TRBJ1-4; D possibly corresponds to TRBD1 (6 bases). The V end lost 4 bases, the J end lost 8 bases, and 17 bases lay between the germline ends. Germline lookup yields CDR1 SNHLY and CDR2 FYNNEI. This CDR3 region has 15 residues.